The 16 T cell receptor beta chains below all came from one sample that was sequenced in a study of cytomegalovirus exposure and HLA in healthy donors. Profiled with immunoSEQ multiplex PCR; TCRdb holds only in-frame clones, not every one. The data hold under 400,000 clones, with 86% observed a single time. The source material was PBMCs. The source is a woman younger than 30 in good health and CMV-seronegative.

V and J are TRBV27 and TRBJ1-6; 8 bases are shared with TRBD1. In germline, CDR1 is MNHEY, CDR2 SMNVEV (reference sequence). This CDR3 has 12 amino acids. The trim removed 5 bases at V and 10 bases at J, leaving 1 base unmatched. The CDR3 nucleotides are TGTGCCAGCAGTGACAGGGGATCACCCCTCCACTTT. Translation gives CASSDRGSPLHF.

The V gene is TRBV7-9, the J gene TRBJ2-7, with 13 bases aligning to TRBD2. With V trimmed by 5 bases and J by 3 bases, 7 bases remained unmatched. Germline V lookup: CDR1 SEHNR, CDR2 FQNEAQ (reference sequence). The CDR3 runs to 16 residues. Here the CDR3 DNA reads TGTGCCAGCAGCCACGGACTAGCGGGAGATAGCTACGAGCAGTACTTC. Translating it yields CASSHGLAGDSYEQYF.

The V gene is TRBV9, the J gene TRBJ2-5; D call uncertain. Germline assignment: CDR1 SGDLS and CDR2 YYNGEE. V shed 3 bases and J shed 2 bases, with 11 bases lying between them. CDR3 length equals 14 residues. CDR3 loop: CASSAHGGQETQYF. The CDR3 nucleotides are TGTGCCAGCAGCGCCCACGGCGGACAAGAGACCCAGTACTTC.

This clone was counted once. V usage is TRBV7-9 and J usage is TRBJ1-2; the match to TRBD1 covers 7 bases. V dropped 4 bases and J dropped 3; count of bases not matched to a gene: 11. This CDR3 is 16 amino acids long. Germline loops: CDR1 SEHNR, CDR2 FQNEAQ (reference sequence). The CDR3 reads CASSSPQQGMDYGYTF. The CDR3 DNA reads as TGTGCCAGCAGCTCCCCCCAACAGGGGATGGACTATGGCTACACCTTC. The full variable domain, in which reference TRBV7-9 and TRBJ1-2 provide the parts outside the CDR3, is DTGVSQNPRHKITKRGQNVTFRCDPISEHNRLYWYRQTLGQGPEFLTYFQNEAQLEKSRLLSDRFSAERPKGSFSTLEIQRTEQGDSAMYLCASSSPQQGMDYGYTFGSGTRLTVV.

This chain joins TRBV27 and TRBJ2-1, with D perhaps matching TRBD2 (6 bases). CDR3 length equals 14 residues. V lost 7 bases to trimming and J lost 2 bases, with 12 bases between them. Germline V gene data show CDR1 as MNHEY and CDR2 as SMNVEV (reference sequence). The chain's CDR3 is CASMVRETYNEQFF. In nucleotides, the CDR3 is TGTGCCAGCATGGTGCGGGAAACCTACAATGAGCAGTTCTTC.

CDR3 nucleotide sequence: TGTGCCAGCAGCCTACAGATCCTCACTGAAGCTTTCTTT. This sequence encodes CASSLQILTEAFF. This chain links TRBV11-2 with TRBJ1-1; D not certain. The CDR3 runs 13 residues. Trimming pared 5 bases from V and 4 bases from J, leaving 11 bases between. CDR1 is SGHAT and CDR2 is FQNNGV in the germline V gene.

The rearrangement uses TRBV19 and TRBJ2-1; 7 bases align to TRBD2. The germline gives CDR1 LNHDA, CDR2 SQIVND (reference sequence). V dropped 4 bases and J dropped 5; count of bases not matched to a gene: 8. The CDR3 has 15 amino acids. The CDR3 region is CASSTLLAVHNEQFF. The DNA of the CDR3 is TGTGCCAGTAGTACCCTCCTAGCGGTCCACAATGAGCAGTTCTTC.

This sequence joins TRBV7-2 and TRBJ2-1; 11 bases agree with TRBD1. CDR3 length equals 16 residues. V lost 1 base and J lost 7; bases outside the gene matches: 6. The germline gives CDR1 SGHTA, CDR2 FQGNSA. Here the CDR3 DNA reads TGTGCCAGCAGCTTAGTATACGGGACAGGGGGTAATGAGCAGTTCTTC. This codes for CASSLVYGTGGNEQFF. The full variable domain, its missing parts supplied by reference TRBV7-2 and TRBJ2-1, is GAGVSQSPSNKVTEKGKDVELRCDPISGHTALYWYRQSLGQGLEFLIYFQGNSAPDKSGLPSDRFSAERTGGSVSTLTIQRTQQEDSAVYLCASSLVYGTGGNEQFFGPGTRLTVL.

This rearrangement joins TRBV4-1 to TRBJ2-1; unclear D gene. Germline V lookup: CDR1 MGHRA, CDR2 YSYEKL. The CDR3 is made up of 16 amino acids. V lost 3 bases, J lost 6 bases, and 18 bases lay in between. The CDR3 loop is CASSQGPPPRINEQFF. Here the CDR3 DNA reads TGCGCCAGCAGCCAGGGCCCCCCCCCAAGGATCAATGAGCAGTTCTTC.

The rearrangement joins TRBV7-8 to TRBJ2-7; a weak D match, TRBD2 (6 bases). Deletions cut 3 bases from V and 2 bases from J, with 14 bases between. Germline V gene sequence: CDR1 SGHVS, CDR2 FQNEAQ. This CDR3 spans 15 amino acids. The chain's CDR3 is CASSFSREPTYEQYF. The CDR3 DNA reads TGTGCCAGCAGCTTTAGCCGGGAGCCCACCTACGAGCAGTACTTC. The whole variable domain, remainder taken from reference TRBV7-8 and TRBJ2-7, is GAGVSQSPRYKVAKRGQDVALRCDPISGHVSLFWYQQALGQGPEFLTYFQNEAQLDKSGLPSDRFFAERPEGSVSTLKIQRTQQEDSAVYLCASSFSREPTYEQYFGPGTRLTVT.

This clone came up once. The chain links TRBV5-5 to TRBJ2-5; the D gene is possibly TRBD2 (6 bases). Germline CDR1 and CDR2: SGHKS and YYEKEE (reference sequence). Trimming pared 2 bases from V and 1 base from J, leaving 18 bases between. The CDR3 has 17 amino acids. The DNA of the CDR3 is TGTGCCAGCAGCTTTCACGGGAGCGGAGGGCTCCAAGAGACCCAGTACTTC. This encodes CASSFHGSGGLQETQYF.

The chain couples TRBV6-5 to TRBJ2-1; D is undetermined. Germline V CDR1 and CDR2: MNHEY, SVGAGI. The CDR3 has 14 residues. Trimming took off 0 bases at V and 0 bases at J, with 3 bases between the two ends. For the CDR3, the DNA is TGTGCCAGCAGTTACTCTAGCTCCTACAATGAGCAGTTCTTC. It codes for CASSYSSSYNEQFF.

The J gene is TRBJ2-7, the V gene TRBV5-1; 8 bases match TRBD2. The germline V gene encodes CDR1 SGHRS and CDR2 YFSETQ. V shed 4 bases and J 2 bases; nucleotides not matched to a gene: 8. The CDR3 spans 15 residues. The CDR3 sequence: CASSPRTSSTYEQYF. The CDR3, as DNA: TGCGCCAGCAGCCCCCGGACTAGCTCAACCTACGAGCAGTACTTC.

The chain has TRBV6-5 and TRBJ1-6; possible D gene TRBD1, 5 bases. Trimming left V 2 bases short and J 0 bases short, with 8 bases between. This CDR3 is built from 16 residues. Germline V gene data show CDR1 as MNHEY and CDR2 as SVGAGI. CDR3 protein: CASSYGGSSYNSPLHF. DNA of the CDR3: TGTGCCAGCAGTTACGGGGGGAGCTCCTATAATTCACCCCTCCACTTT.

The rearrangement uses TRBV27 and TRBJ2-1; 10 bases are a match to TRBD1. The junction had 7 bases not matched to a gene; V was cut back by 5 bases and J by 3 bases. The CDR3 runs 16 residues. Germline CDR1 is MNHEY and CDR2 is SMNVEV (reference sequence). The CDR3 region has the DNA TGTGCCAGCAGTCAAGACAGGGGGCGCGTCTACAATGAGCAGTTCTTC. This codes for CASSQDRGRVYNEQFF.

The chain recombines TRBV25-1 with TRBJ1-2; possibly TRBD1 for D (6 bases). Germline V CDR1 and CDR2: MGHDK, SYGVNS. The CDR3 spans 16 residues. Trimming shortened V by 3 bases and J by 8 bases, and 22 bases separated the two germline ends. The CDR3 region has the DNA TGTGCCAGCAGTGATCGGACAGCCTCAGGTTTGAGCGGCTACACCTTC. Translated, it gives CASSDRTASGLSGYTF.